This passage covers 17 T cell receptor beta chains from one sample sequenced in a study of CD8 T cells in ankylosing spondylitis. Via MiXCR, TCRdb re-called the 5' RACE reads, giving one row per CDR3 protein. The sample has hundreds of thousands of distinct CDR3 sequences, under 35% seen once. Sequences were obtained from blood, either unsorted or a sorted T cell fraction (not recorded which). The origin of the receptors is a male donor with ankylosing spondylitis or in good health (not recorded which).

The V gene is TRBV20-1, the J gene TRBJ1-1; D remains unclear. V was cut by 3 bases and J by 5 bases, with 13 bases left in between. The length of the CDR3 is 13 residues. CDR1 is DFQATT, CDR2 SNEGSKA, per germline (reference sequence). Here the CDR3 reads CSASSELWTEAFF. In nucleotides, the CDR3 is TGCAGTGCTAGTTCGGAACTCTGGACTGAAGCTTTCTTT.

V usage is TRBV7-9 and J usage is TRBJ2-6; tentatively, D is TRBD1 (5 bases). V dropped 4 bases and J dropped 2 bases, with 9 bases sitting between them. The CDR3 has 15 residues. CDR1 and CDR2 from the germline V gene are SEHNR and FQNEAQ (reference sequence). The CDR3 loop is CASSSPGTGANVLTF. The CDR3 nucleotides read TGTGCCAGCAGCTCACCAGGGACTGGGGCCAACGTCCTGACTTTC.

This clonotype was seen a handful of times. The chain is built from TRBV28 and TRBJ2-7, with no clear D. The CDR3 is 12 residues long. Between the trimmed V and J ends, which lost 6 bases and 3 bases, there was a span of 9 bases. Looked up from germline, CDR1 is MDHEN and CDR2 is SYDVKM. CDR3 region: CASSKTRYEQYF. Here the CDR3 DNA reads TGTGCCAGCAGCAAAACCCGCTACGAGCAGTACTTC.

This clonotype has a handful of counts. The chain has TRBV6-6 and TRBJ2-1; no reliable D call. Trimming took 2 bases from V and 0 from J, leaving 2 bases between them. This CDR3 contains 13 residues. Germline CDR1 is MNHNY and CDR2 is SVGAGI (reference sequence). The CDR3 reads CASSYTSYNEQFF. DNA for the CDR3: TGTGCCAGCAGTTACACCTCCTACAATGAGCAGTTCTTC.

This clonotype was observed a handful of times. The chain has TRBV6-1 and TRBJ1-5; 7 bases agree with TRBD1. The J segment lost 7 bases and the V segment lost 7 bases, leaving 13 bases of the junction unmatched. Looked up from germline, CDR1 is MNHNS and CDR2 is SASEGT. CDR3 length: 15 residues. The DNA for the CDR3 is TGTGCCAGCACCCAATACAGGGGTTCGTTGCAGCCCCAGCATTTT. This codes for CASTQYRGSLQPQHF.

The J gene is TRBJ2-1, the V gene TRBV12-5, with 8 positions matching TRBD2. The CDR3 runs 14 residues. After removal of 5 bases from V and 7 bases from J, the junction contained 7 bases not matched to a gene. Germline CDR1 and CDR2: LGHNT and FRNRAP. CDR3 sequence: CASGVGGEVNEQFF. The CDR3 nucleotides read TGTGCTAGTGGTGTCGGGGGGGAGGTTAATGAGCAGTTCTTC.

The J gene is TRBJ1-2, the V gene TRBV30; 8 nucleotides match TRBD1. Germline CDR1 reads GTSNPN; CDR2 reads SVGIG (reference sequence). Trimming cost V 4 bases and J 5 bases; bases outside gene matches: 9. The length of the CDR3 is 14 residues. The CDR3 sequence is CAWTAKDREYGYTF. The DNA for the CDR3 is TGTGCCTGGACCGCCAAGGACAGGGAATATGGCTACACCTTC.

This chain joins TRBV4-1 and TRBJ1-2; a possible D gene is TRBD1 (5 bases). The germline V and J ends were trimmed by 0 bases and 4 bases, with 12 bases remaining between them. CDR3 length: 15 residues. Germline CDR1 and CDR2: MGHRA and YSYEKL. The CDR3 coding sequence is TGCGCCAGCAGCCAAGAAAGGGGAGGAGGCTATGGCTACACCTTC. It codes for CASSQERGGGYGYTF.

This sequence joins TRBV7-6 and TRBJ2-1, with 8 bases lining up with TRBD1. The germline gives CDR1 SGHVS, CDR2 FNYEAQ. The CDR3 runs to 16 residues. J lost 2 bases, V lost 4 bases, and 7 bases had no gene match. The CDR3 bases are TGTGCCAGCAGCTCAGGGGGCGGGGCTACCTACAATGAGCAGTTCTTC. It translates to CASSSGGGATYNEQFF.

This clonotype was observed once. The rearrangement uses TRBV7-2 and TRBJ2-7; D gene uncertain. Germline CDR1 SGHTA, CDR2 FQGNSA. Trimming left V 7 bases short and J 6 bases short, with 19 bases between. CDR3 length: 14 residues. The CDR3 spells CASTKNLLLGEQYF. DNA of the CDR3: TGTGCCAGCACCAAGAACCTCTTACTCGGCGAGCAGTACTTC. The full variable domain, its missing parts supplied by reference TRBV7-2 and TRBJ2-7, is GAGVSQSPSNKVTEKGKDVELRCDPISGHTALYWYRQSLGQGLEFLIYFQGNSAPDKSGLPSDRFSAERTGGSVSTLTIQRTQQEDSAVYLCASTKNLLLGEQYFGPGTRLTVT.

This chain connects TRBV7-8 to TRBJ1-1, with a weak D call TRBD1 (5 bases). The V and J ends lost 3 bases and 6 bases respectively, with 11 bases between them. Germline CDR1 is SGHVS and CDR2 is FQNEAQ. The CDR3 has 13 residues. CDR3 DNA sequence: TGTGCCAGCAGCTTCTTCGCGGGGCCTGAAGCTTTCTTT. Translated, it gives CASSFFAGPEAFF.

The J gene is TRBJ2-2, the V gene TRBV5-6; D remains ambiguous. The CDR3 is 13 residues long. Trimming removed 4 bases at V and 7 bases at J, with 11 bases between. Germline V CDR1 and CDR2: SGHDT, YYEEEE. The CDR3 loop reads CASSIDLNGELFF. In DNA, the CDR3 is TGTGCCAGCAGCATAGACTTGAACGGGGAGCTGTTTTTT.

The CDR3 DNA sequence: TGTGCCACCAGCAGAGATTTGGGGACAGGGAATTCACCCCTCCACTTT. This gives the protein CATSRDLGTGNSPLHF. This chain uses TRBV15 with TRBJ1-6; 9 nucleotides agree with TRBD1. The trim removed 0 bases at V and 7 bases at J, leaving 4 bases unmatched. The CDR3 covers 16 residues. Germline V gives CDR1 LNHNV, CDR2 YYDKDF (reference sequence). Filled out from reference TRBV15 and TRBJ1-6, the complete variable domain reads DAMVIQNPRYQVTQFGKPVTLSCSQTLNHNVMYWYQQKSSQAPKLLFHYYDKDFNNEADTPDNFQSRRPNTSFCFLDIRSPGLGDTAMYLCATSRDLGTGNSPLHFGNGTRLTVT.

The CDR3 loop is CASRELRGLNTGELFF. The DNA for the CDR3 is TGTGCCAGCAGAGAACTGAGGGGCCTGAACACCGGGGAGCTGTTTTTT. The chain is built from TRBV12-3 or TRBV12-4 and TRBJ2-2; D tentatively fits TRBD1 or TRBD2 (5 bases each). This CDR3 is 16 amino acids long. With 6 bases removed from V and 1 base from J, the gap between germline ends came to 15 bases.

A few counts support this clonotype. The chain employs TRBV10-3 and TRBJ2-7; the D gene is possibly TRBD1 (5 bases). Trimming took off 6 bases at V and 4 bases at J, with 13 bases between the two ends. This CDR3 spans 13 amino acids. The germline V gene has CDR1 ENHRY and CDR2 SYGVKD. The CDR3 is CAISPDSRYEQYF. The CDR3 region has the DNA TGTGCCATCAGCCCCGACAGTCGATACGAGCAGTACTTC.

CDR3 coding DNA: TGTGCCAGCAGTCCCGGGACTAGCGGGGGGGCCGTCAGTCAGTACTTC. Translated: CASSPGTSGGAVSQYF. The genes are TRBV25-1 and TRBJ2-7; TRBD2 aligns across 16 bases. Germline lookup yields CDR1 MGHDK and CDR2 SYGVNS. The CDR3 is made up of 16 amino acids. V lost 5 bases to trimming and J lost 10 bases; unmatched junction nucleotides: 11.

The rearrangement joins TRBV7-2 to TRBJ2-7; 8 nucleotides align to TRBD1. The CDR3 contains 15 residues. The J segment lost 6 bases and the V segment lost 0 bases, leaving 7 bases of the junction unmatched. CDR1 is SGHTA and CDR2 is FQGNSA in the germline V gene. The CDR3 sequence: CASSLALGRGREQYF. CDR3 in DNA: TGTGCCAGCAGCTTAGCGCTAGGCAGGGGGCGCGAGCAGTACTTC.